This T cell receptor beta chain was retrieved from a study of human T cells and chemical hapten exposure. The time point was: pre-sensitization, week 0. Treatment indicated: therapeutic diphenylcyclopropenone sensitization with weekly scalp DPC. Via MiXCR, TCRdb re-called the RACE reads, giving one row per CDR3 protein. The table records 300,000 to 400,000 distinct CDR3 sequences, around 5.5% of them present only once. CDR1 and CDR2 (germline): MDHEN, SYDVKM. V was trimmed by 4 bases and J by 7 bases, leaving 5 bases between them. The CDR3 has 11 amino acids. The material sequenced was whole blood, taken in connection with sensitization to the hapten diphenylcyclopropenone (DPC). The sequence was collected from a woman aged 45-65 years with alopecia areata. Some clones in this sample may be carry-over from other donors' samples. The genes are TRBV28 and TRBJ1-3; D gene unclear. The CDR3 coding sequence is TGTGCCAGCAGTTCTAAGAACACCATATATTTT. Translated, it gives CASSSKNTIYF.